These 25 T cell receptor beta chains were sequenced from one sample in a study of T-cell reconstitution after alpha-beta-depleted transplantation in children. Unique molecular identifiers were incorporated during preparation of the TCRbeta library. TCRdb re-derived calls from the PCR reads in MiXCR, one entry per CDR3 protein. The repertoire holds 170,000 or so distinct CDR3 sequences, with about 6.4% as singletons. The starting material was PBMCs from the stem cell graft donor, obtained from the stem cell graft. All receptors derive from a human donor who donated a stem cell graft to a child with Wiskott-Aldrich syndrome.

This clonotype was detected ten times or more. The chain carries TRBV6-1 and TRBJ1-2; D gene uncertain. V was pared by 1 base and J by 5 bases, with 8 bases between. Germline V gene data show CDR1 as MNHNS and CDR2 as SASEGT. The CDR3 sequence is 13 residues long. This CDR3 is CASSEVSGYGYTF. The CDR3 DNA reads TGTGCCAGCAGTGAAGTAAGCGGTTATGGCTACACCTTC.

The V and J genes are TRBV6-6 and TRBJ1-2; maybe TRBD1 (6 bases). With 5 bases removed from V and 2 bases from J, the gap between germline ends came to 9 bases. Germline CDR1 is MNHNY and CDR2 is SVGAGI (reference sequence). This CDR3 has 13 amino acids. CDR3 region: CASSNTGNYGYTF. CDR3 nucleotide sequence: TGTGCCAGCAGTAATACAGGGAACTATGGCTACACCTTC.

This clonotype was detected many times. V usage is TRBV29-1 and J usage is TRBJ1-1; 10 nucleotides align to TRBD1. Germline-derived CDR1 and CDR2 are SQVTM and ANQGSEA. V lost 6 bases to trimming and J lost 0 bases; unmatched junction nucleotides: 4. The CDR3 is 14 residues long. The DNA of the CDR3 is TGCAGCGTAAAAGGACAGGGGGTGAACACTGAAGCTTTCTTT. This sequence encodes CSVKGQGVNTEAFF.

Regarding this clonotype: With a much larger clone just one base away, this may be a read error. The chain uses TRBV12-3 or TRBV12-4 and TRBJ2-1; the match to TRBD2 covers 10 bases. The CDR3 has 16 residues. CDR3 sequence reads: CTSSLLAGISYNEQFF. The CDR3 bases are TGTACCAGCAGCTTACTAGCGGGGATCTCCTACAATGAGCAGTTCTTC.

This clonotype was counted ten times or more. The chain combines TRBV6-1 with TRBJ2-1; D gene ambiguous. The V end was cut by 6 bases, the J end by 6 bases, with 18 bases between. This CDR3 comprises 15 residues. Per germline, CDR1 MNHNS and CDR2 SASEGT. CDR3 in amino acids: CASSPSGVWGNEQFF. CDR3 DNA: TGTGCCAGCAGCCCCTCGGGTGTCTGGGGCAATGAGCAGTTCTTC.

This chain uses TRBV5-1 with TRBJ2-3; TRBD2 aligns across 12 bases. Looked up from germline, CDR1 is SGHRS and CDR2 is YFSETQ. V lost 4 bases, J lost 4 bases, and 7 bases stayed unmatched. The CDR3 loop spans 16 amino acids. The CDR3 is CASSRPSGREADTQYF. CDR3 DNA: TGCGCCAGCAGCCGTCCTAGCGGGAGGGAAGCAGATACGCAGTATTTT.

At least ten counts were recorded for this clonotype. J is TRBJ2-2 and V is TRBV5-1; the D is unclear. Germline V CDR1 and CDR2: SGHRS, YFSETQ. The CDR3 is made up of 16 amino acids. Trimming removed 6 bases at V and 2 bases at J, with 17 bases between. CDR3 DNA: TGCGCCAGCACCCCTTACGGCTCCCCCAACACCGGGGAGCTGTTTTTT. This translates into CASTPYGSPNTGELFF. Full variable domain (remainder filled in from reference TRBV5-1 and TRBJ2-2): KAGVTQTPRYLIKTRGQQVTLSCSPISGHRSVSWYQQTPGQGLQFLFEYFSETQRNKGNFPGRFSGRQFSNSRSEMNVSTLELGDSALYLCASTPYGSPNTGELFFGEGSRLTVL.

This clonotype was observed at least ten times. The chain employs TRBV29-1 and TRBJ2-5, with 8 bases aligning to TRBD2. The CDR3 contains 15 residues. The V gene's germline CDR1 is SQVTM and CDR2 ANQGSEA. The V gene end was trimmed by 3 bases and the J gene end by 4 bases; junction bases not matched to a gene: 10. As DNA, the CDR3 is TGCAGCGTTGATGGTAGCGGGAACTTAGGAGAGACCCAGTACTTC. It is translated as CSVDGSGNLGETQYF.

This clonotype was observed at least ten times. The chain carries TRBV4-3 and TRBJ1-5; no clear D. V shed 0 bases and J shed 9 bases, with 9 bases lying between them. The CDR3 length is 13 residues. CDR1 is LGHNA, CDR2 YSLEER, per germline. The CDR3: CASSQDRGRPQHF. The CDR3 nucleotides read TGCGCCAGCAGCCAAGATCGCGGTCGGCCCCAGCATTTT.

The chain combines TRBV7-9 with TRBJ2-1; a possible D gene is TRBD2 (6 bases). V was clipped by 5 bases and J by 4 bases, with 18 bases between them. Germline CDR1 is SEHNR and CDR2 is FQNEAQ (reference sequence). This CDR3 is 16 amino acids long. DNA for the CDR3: TGTGCCAGCAGCCCGCCCCCAGCGGGTTTATACAATGAGCAGTTCTTC. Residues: CASSPPPAGLYNEQFF.

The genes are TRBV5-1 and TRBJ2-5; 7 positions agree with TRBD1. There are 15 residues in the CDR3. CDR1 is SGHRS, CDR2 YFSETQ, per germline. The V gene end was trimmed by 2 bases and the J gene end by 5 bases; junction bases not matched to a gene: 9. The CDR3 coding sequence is TGCGCCAGCAGCTTAATGACAGGGAGATCGGAGACCCAGTACTTC. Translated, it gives CASSLMTGRSETQYF.

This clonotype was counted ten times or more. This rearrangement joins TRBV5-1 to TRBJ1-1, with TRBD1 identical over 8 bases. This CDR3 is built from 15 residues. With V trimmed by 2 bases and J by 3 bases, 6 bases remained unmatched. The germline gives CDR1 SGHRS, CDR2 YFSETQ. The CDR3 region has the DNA TGCGCCAGCAGCTTAAAAGGACAGGGAGACACTGAAGCTTTCTTT. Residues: CASSLKGQGDTEAFF.

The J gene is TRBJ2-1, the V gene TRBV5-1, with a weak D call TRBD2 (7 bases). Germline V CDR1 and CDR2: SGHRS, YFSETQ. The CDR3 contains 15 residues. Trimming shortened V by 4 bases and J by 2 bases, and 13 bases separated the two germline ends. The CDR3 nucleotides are TGCGCCAGCAGCATGGGGGGGGGCACCTACAATGAGCAGTTCTTC. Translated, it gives CASSMGGGTYNEQFF.

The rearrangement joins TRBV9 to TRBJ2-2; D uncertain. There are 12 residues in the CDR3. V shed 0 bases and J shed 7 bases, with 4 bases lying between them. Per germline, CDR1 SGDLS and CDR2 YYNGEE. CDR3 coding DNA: TGTGCCAGCAGCGTAGTTGGCGGGGAGCTGTTTTTT. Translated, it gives CASSVVGGELFF.

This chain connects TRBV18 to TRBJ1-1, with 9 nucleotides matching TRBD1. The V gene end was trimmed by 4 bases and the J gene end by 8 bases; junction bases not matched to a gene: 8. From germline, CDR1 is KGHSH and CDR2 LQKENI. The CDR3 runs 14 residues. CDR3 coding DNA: TGTGCCAGCTCACTAAATTTGGACAGGGGAGAAGCTTTCTTT. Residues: CASSLNLDRGEAFF.

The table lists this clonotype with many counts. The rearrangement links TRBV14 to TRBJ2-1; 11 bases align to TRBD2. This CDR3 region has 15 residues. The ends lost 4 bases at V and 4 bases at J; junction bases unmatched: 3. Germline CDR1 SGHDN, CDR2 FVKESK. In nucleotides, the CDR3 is TGTGCCAGCAGCCCCAGACTAGCGGGATACAATGAGCAGTTCTTC. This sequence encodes CASSPRLAGYNEQFF.

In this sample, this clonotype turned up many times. For the CDR3, the DNA is TGTGCCAGCACCCCCGACAAATTCTCCTACAATGAGCAGTTCTTC. It is translated as CASTPDKFSYNEQFF. The V and J genes are TRBV27 and TRBJ2-1; D not certain. Trimming removed 7 bases at V and 0 bases at J, with 13 bases between. Germline loops: CDR1 MNHEY, CDR2 SMNVEV (reference sequence). This CDR3 has 15 residues.

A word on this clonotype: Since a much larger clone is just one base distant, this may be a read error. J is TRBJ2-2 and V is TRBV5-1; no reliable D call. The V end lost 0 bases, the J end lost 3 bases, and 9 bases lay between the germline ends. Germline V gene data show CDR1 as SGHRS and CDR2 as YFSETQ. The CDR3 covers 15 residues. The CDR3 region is CASSLALDYTGELFF. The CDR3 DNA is TGCGCCAGCAGCTTGGCCCTAGACTACACCGGGGAGCTGTTTTTT.

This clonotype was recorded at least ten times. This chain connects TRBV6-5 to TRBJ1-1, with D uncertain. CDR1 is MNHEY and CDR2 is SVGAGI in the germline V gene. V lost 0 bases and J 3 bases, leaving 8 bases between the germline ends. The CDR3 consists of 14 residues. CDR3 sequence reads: CASSYSFSDTEAFF. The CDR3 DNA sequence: TGTGCCAGCAGTTACTCGTTTTCAGACACTGAAGCTTTCTTT.

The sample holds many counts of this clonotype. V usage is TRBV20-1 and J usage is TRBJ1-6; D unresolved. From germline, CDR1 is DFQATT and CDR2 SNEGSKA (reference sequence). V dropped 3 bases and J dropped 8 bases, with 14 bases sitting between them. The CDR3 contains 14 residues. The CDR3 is CSASGGWVDSPLHF. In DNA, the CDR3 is TGCAGTGCTAGTGGAGGGTGGGTTGATTCACCCCTCCACTTT.

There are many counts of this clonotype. CDR3 DNA sequence: TGCAGCGTGGGGCGGGACCCAGCAGATACGCAGTATTTT. Encoded protein: CSVGRDPADTQYF. V is TRBV29-1 and J is TRBJ2-3; TRBD2 is a possible D gene (6 bases). In germline, CDR1 is SQVTM, CDR2 ANQGSEA. This CDR3 contains 13 residues. V gave up 6 bases and J gave up 4 bases, with 14 bases separating them.

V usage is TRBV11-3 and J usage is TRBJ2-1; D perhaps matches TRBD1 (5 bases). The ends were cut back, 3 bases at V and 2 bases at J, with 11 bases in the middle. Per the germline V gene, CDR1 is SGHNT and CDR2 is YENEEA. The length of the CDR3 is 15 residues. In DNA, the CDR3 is TGTGCCAGCAGCTTCGACAGTGGAACCTACAATGAGCAGTTCTTC. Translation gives CASSFDSGTYNEQFF.

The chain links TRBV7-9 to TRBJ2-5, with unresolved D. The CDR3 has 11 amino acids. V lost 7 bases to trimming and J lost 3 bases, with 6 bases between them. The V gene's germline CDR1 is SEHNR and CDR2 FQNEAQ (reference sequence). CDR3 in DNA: TGTGCCAGCAACCAGGAAGAGACCCAGTACTTC. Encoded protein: CASNQEETQYF.

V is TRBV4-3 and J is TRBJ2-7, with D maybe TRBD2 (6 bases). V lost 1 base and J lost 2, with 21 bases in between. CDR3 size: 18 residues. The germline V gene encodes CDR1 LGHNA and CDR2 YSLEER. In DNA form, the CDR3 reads TGCGCCAGCAGCCAAGCTGTTCGTGGGGGGACGGCAACCTACGAGCAGTACTTC. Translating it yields CASSQAVRGGTATYEQYF.

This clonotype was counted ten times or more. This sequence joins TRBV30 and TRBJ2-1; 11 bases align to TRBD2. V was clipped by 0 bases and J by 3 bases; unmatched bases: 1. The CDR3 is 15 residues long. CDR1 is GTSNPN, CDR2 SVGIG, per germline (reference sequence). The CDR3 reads CAWSVGTSGYNEQFF. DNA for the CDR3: TGTGCCTGGAGTGTGGGGACTAGCGGCTACAATGAGCAGTTCTTC.